This T cell receptor (beta chain) was sequenced in a study of ipilimumab plus nivolumab after autologous stem cell transplantation. This table comes from immunoSEQ multiplex PCR, and its TCRdb copy is limited to in-frame clones, with some not included. Of roughly 20,000 clones in the sample, over 65% are singletons; the top ten hold around 18%. V lost 1 base and J lost 5, with 13 bases in between. Germline CDR1 and CDR2: SGHRS and YFSETQ. The CDR3 has 15 amino acids. The sequence came from a male donor with diffuse large B-cell lymphoma. V gene TRBV5-1 combines with J gene TRBJ2-1, with unresolved D. The sequences come from PBMCs, collected in a trial of ipilimumab plus nivolumab as post-transplant consolidation. As DNA, the CDR3 is TGCGCCAGCAGCTTGACTTTTCAAGGCCACAATGAGCAGTTCTTC. The encoded protein is CASSLTFQGHNEQFF.